This T cell receptor (beta chain) derives from a study of CD8 T cells in Susac syndrome. cDNA came from around 0.54 to 1 ug RNA primed by random hexamers. MiXCR, run by TCRdb on the immunoSEQ multiplex PCR reads, gives a single entry per CDR3 protein. The sample includes some 130,000 distinct CDR3 sequences, under 95% of them seen just once. The J segment lost 16 bases and the V segment lost 5 bases, leaving 13 bases of the junction unmatched. There are 13 residues in the CDR3. From germline, CDR1 is SEHNR and CDR2 FQNEAQ (reference sequence). V and J are TRBV7-9 and TRBJ2-1, with 8 bases identical to TRBD2. The sample consisted of CD8+ T cells from PBMCs. The receptor was derived from a human donor with multiple sclerosis. CDR3: CASSPRSTSGRFF. CDR3 in DNA: TGTGCCAGCAGCCCTCGGAGCACTAGCGGTAGATTCTTC. The full variable domain, with the rest looked up from reference TRBV7-9 and TRBJ2-1, is DTGVSQNPRHKITKRGQNVTFRCDPISEHNRLYWYRQTLGQGPEFLTYFQNEAQLEKSRLLSDRFSAERPKGSFSTLEIQRTEQGDSAMYLCASSPRSTSGRFFGPGTRLTVL.